This T cell receptor beta chain was retrieved from a study of spatial heterogeneity in lung cancer. Time point noted: blood at routine non-recurrence follow-up after resection. TCRdb re-derived calls from the 5' RACE reads in MiXCR, one entry per CDR3 protein. The table records tens of thousands of distinct CDR3 sequences, roughly 9.7% of them present only once. This clonotype was observed many times. There are 13 residues in the CDR3. The germline V gene has CDR1 SGHTA and CDR2 FQGNSA. Trimming removed 5 bases from V and 2 bases from J, with 8 bases in between. The sequences come from PBMCs, collected at follow-up. This TCR was recovered from a male donor with early-stage non-small cell lung cancer. The chain couples TRBV7-2 to TRBJ2-3; D is unclear. CDR3 protein: CASSPLPTDTQYF. The CDR3 region has the DNA TGTGCCAGCAGCCCTTTGCCCACAGATACGCAGTATTTT. Together with reference TRBV7-2 and TRBJ2-3, the CDR3 gives the full variable domain: GAGVSQSPSNKVTEKGKDVELRCDPISGHTALYWYRQSLGQGLEFLIYFQGNSAPDKSGLPSDRFSAERTGGSVSTLTIQRTQQEDSAVYLCASSPLPTDTQYFGPGTRLTVL.